The sequence of this TCR beta chain was determined in a study of OX40 agonist ivuxolimab in advanced cancers. Profiled with immunoSEQ multiplex PCR; TCRdb holds only in-frame clones, not every one. The sample comprises some 99,000 clones, about four fifths of which are singletons, and more than 1.4% rests with the top ten. A few counts support this clone. This CDR3 region has 17 residues. Trimming took 3 bases from V and 0 from J; bases not matched to a gene: 8. In germline, CDR1 is SGHRS, CDR2 YFSETQ. This material consisted of CD4+ or CD8+ T cells sorted from blood, taken in a trial of the OX40 agonist ivuxolimab. The receptor was derived from an adult with an advanced solid tumor such as melanoma, head and neck, liver or kidney cancer. This chain joins TRBV5-1 and TRBJ1-4, with 7 bases aligning to TRBD1. CDR3 in DNA: TGCGCCAGCAGCTCCTACGACGGGACAGCAACTAATGAAAAACTGTTTTTT. This sequence encodes CASSSYDGTATNEKLFF.